This T cell receptor (beta chain) was sequenced during a study of identical twins. Regarding the study as a whole: Clonotypes of the beta chain that were abundant in cord blood carried fewer insertions (memory repertoires showed none). Monozygotic twin pairs showed more out-of-frame TCR alpha sharing than models estimated.

To note about this clonotype: What it recognizes is unknown.

TCRdb ran MiXCR on the 5' RACE reads and lists one entry per CDR3 protein. Found here are under 300,000 distinct CDR3 sequences, about 9% of them singletons; the top ten hold approximately 3%. Germline loops: CDR1 LNHNV, CDR2 YYDKDF (reference sequence). V shed 9 bases, J shed 2 bases, and the junction held 8 bases outside the gene matches. The CDR3 covers 15 residues. These sequences were also reported in another study, on yellow fever vaccine responses in identical twins.

V gene TRBV15 combines with J gene TRBJ2-2, with 8 bases matching TRBD2. This TCR derives from a woman between 18 and 29 years old in good health. Input material: CD8+ T cells sorted from blood. Here the CDR3 reads CATRGIAGNTGELFF. The DNA for the CDR3 is TGTGCCACTCGGGGAATAGCGGGAAACACCGGGGAGCTGTTTTTT.